Each of the 11 T cell receptor beta chains below was sequenced from the same sample in a study of blood T cell repertoires in COVID-19. The method was immunoSEQ multiplex PCR; TCRdb's version includes in-frame clones alone and lacks a portion of them. The sample includes about 24,000 clones, approximately 87% of them seen just once. Sample: peripheral blood. These receptors originate from a human donor with active COVID-19. The donor label of this sample is uncertain.

This clone was observed a single time. This chain links TRBV7-9 with TRBJ1-1; 8 bases match TRBD1. The CDR3 totals 14 residues. Trimming cost V 5 bases and J 9 bases; bases outside gene matches: 11. CDR1 SEHNR and CDR2 FQNEAQ come from the germline V gene (reference sequence). CDR3 nucleotides: TGTGCCAGCAGCGACAGGGGAGGGGAGATGAAAGCTTTCTTT. It codes for CASSDRGGEMKAFF.

This chain connects TRBV9 to TRBJ1-2; TRBD1 might be the D (5 bases). The CDR3 is 13 amino acids. CDR1 is SGDLS and CDR2 is YYNGEE in the germline V gene. V dropped 4 bases and J dropped 4 bases, with 11 bases sitting between them. CDR3 loop: CASSPGLGYGYTF. CDR3 bases: TGTGCCAGCAGCCCGGGACTCGGCTATGGCTACACCTTC.

The table lists this clone with a count of one. The chain recombines TRBV9 with TRBJ1-1; 8 bases map to TRBD1. The CDR3 is made up of 14 amino acids. The germline V gene has CDR1 SGDLS and CDR2 YYNGEE. J lost 4 bases, V lost 3 bases, and 5 bases had no gene match. The CDR3 protein is CASSERQGITEAFF. The CDR3 DNA follows: TGTGCCAGCAGCGAGAGACAGGGGATCACTGAAGCTTTCTTT.

V and J are TRBV7-2 and TRBJ2-5; 15 nucleotides align to TRBD2. After removal of 2 bases from V and 0 bases from J, the junction contained 7 bases not matched to a gene. Germline V gene sequence: CDR1 SGHTA, CDR2 FQGNSA. The CDR3 spans 19 residues. CDR3 protein: CASSLSPGLAGGHQETQYF. The CDR3 DNA sequence: TGTGCCAGCAGCTTAAGTCCGGGACTAGCGGGGGGCCACCAAGAGACCCAGTACTTC.

The chain uses TRBV18 and TRBJ2-3; maybe TRBD2 (5 bases). Between the trimmed V and J ends, which lost 2 bases and 2 bases, there was a span of 11 bases. The CDR3 runs to 15 residues. CDR1 and CDR2 (germline): KGHSH, LQKENI. The CDR3 region has the DNA TGTGCCAGCTCACCAGACGGGGTCCCCACAGATACGCAGTATTTT. Translation: CASSPDGVPTDTQYF.

This clone was picked up a small number of times. The rearrangement joins TRBV7-8 to TRBJ1-2; the D gene is possibly TRBD1 (5 bases). The CDR3 extends over 14 amino acids. Germline CDR1 SGHVS, CDR2 FQNEAQ. The V gene lost 5 bases and the J gene lost 0 bases, with 10 bases spanning the gap. The CDR3 nucleotides are TGTGCCAGCAGCATAACACAGGCTAACTATGGCTACACCTTC. It specifies CASSITQANYGYTF.

The chain joins TRBV6-5 to TRBJ2-7, with 8 bases identical to TRBD2. The CDR3 runs 15 residues. Germline V gene sequence: CDR1 MNHEY, CDR2 SVGAGI. The ends lost 3 bases at V and 3 bases at J; junction bases unmatched: 7. As DNA, the CDR3 is TGTGCCAGCAGTTATCGGGGGGGGCGAAGCTACGAGCAGTACTTC. This translates into CASSYRGGRSYEQYF.

The sample holds a few counts of this clone. V is TRBV4-2 and J is TRBJ2-1; D is unclear. V lost 5 bases, J lost 4 bases, and 3 bases lay in between. The length of the CDR3 is 11 residues. CDR1 LGHNA and CDR2 YNFKEQ come from the germline V gene. In DNA form, the CDR3 reads TGTGCCAGCAGCTTATACAATGAGCAGTTCTTC. Amino acids: CASSLYNEQFF.

The J gene is TRBJ2-4, the V gene TRBV5-4; 10 bases fit TRBD2. This CDR3 region has 18 residues. V trimming: 3 bases; J trimming: 5 bases; junction bases outside the gene matches: 14. CDR1 is SGHNT, CDR2 YYREEE, per germline (reference sequence). The CDR3 DNA reads TGTGCCAGCAGCTCCCCTTATGCGTCTAGCGGGAGTGAAAACATTCAGTACTTC. Encoded protein: CASSSPYASSGSENIQYF.

The chain recombines TRBV25-1 with TRBJ2-1; D gene uncertain. With 0 bases removed from V and 10 bases from J, the gap between germline ends came to 4 bases. CDR3 size: 11 residues. The germline V gene has CDR1 MGHDK and CDR2 SYGVNS. CDR3 in DNA: TGTGCCAGCAGTGAATACGCGGAGCAGTTCTTC. Translated: CASSEYAEQFF. The full variable domain, in which reference TRBV25-1 and TRBJ2-1 provide the parts outside the CDR3, is EADIYQTPRYLVIGTGKKITLECSQTMGHDKMYWYQQDPGMELHLIHYSYGVNSTEKGDLSSESTVSRIRTEHFPLTLESARPSHTSQYLCASSEYAEQFFGPGTRLTVL.

This chain links TRBV19 with TRBJ2-2; 7 nucleotides line up with TRBD1. The V segment lost 5 bases and the J segment 4 bases; nucleotides outside the gene matches: 4. The CDR3 totals 14 residues. Germline CDR1 and CDR2: LNHDA and SQIVND (reference sequence). CDR3 DNA sequence: TGTGCCAGTAGTCTTACAGGGGCCACCGGGGAGCTGTTTTTT. Amino acids: CASSLTGATGELFF.